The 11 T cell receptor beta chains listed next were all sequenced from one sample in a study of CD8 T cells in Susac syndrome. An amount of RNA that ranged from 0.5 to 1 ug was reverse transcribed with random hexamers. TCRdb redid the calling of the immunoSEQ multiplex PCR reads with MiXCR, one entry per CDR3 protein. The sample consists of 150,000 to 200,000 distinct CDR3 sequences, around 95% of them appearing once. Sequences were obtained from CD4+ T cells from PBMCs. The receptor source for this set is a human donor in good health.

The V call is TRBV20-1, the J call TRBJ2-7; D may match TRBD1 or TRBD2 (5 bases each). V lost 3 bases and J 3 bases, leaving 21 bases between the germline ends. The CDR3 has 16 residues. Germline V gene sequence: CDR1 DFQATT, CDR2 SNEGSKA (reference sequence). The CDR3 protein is CSASDPRDGRVYEQYF. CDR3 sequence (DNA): TGCAGTGCTAGTGACCCAAGGGACGGACGAGTCTACGAGCAGTACTTC.

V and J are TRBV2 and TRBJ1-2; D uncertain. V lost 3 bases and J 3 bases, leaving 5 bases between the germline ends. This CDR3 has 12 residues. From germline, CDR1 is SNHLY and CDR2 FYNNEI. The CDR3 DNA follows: TGTGCCAGCAGTGACGAGGACTATGGCTACACCTTC. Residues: CASSDEDYGYTF.

In DNA, the CDR3 is TGTGCCAGCAGCTTAGGTTGGGGGACAGTTTACAATGAGCAGTTCTTC. Protein: CASSLGWGTVYNEQFF. The chain is built from TRBV7-9 and TRBJ2-1; 7 bases are shared with TRBD1. This CDR3 is 16 amino acids long. Germline CDR1 SEHNR, CDR2 FQNEAQ (reference sequence). Trimming took 1 base from V and 4 from J; bases not matched to a gene: 7.

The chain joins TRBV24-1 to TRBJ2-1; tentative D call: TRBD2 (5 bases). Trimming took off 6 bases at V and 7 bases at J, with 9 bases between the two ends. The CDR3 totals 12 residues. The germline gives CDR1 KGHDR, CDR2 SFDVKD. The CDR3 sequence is CATSFRGNEQFF. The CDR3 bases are TGTGCCACCAGTTTCCGCGGGAATGAGCAGTTCTTC.

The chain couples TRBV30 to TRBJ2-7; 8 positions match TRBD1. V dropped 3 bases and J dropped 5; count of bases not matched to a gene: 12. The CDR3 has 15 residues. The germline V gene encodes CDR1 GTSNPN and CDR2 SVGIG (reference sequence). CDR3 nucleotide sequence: TGTGCCTGGAGGCGGCCTGGGACAGGAAGAAACGAGCAGTACTTC. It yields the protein CAWRRPGTGRNEQYF.

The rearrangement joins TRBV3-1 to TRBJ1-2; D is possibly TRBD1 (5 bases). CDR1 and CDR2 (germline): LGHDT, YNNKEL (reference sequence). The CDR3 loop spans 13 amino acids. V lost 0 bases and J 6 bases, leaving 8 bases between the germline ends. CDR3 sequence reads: CASSQDQGHGYTF. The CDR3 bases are TGTGCCAGCAGCCAAGATCAGGGCCATGGCTACACCTTC.

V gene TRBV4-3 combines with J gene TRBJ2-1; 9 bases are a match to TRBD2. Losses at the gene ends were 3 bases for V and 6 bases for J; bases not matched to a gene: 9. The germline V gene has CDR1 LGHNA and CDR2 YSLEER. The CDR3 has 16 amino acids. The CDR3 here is CASSHDPGTSPNEQFF. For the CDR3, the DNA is TGCGCCAGCAGCCATGACCCCGGGACTAGCCCCAATGAGCAGTTCTTC.

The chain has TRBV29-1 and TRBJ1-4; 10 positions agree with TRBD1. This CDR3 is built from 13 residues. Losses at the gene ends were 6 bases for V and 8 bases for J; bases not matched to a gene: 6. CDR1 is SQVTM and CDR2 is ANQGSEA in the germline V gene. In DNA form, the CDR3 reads TGCAGCGTACGACAGGGGGCGCGCGAAAAACTGTTTTTT. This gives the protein CSVRQGAREKLFF.

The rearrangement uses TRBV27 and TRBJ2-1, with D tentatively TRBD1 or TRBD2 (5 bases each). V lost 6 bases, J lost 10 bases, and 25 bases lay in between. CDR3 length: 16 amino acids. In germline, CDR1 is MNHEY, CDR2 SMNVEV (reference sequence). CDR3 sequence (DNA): TGTGCCAGCAGACCCGCCCGGGACGAGGGAACAAACGAGCAGTTCTTC. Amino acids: CASRPARDEGTNEQFF.

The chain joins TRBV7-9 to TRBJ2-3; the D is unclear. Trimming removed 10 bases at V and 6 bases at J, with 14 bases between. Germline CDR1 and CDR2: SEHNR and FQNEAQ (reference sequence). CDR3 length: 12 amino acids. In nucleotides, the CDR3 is TGTGCCACCCTGTCCCCCCCGGATACGCAGTATTTT. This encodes CATLSPPDTQYF.

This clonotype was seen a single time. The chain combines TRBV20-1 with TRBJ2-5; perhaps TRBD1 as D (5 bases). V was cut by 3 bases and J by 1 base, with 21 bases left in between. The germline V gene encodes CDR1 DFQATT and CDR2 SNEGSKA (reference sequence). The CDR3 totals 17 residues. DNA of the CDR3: TGCAGTGCTAGCCTACCCCAGGGTCCTCTCCTCCAAGAGACCCAGTACTTC. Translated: CSASLPQGPLLQETQYF.